What follows is one T cell receptor beta chain and its context. The data were taken from a study of blood T cell repertoires in COVID-19. Only in-frame clones appear in the TCRdb table, and some are missing; sequencing was by immunoSEQ multiplex PCR. The table has some 150,000 clones, approximately 81% seen once. CDR1 and CDR2 from the germline V gene are MDHEN and SYDVKM. Trimming stripped 2 bases from V and 3 bases from J, with 10 bases between. This CDR3 is built from 14 residues. The receptor's source is a woman aged 60-75 years with active or convalescent COVID-19. The gene calls are TRBV28 and TRBJ1-1, with a possible D match to TRBD1 (6 bases). Sample: peripheral blood. The CDR3 loop reads CASSLPTGYTEAFF. CDR3 DNA sequence: TGTGCCAGCAGTTTACCCACAGGGTACACTGAAGCTTTCTTT.